These 29 T cell receptor beta chains were all obtained from the same sample, sequenced in a study of Graves' ophthalmopathy and Graves' hyperthyroidism. Amplification of the TCR beta CDR3 regions used RNA transcripts (as template). The library came from an HTBI-primed first-round RT-PCR and a second-round multiplex PCR. TCRdb re-called the multiplex PCR reads with MiXCR, one entry per CDR3 protein. The table shows over 450,000 distinct CDR3 sequences, with over 13% occurring only once. Sequenced material: blood. Source of these receptors: a woman in her thirties with Graves' ophthalmopathy.

This clonotype was counted at least ten times. This chain links TRBV5-5 with TRBJ2-7, with a weak D call TRBD1 (6 bases). CDR3 size: 13 residues. Germline V CDR1 and CDR2: SGHKS, YYEKEE (reference sequence). V gave up 4 bases and J gave up 6 bases, with 14 bases separating them. CDR3 bases: TGTGCCAGCAGCCCCGACTCGGACAGCGAGCAGTACTTC. Its protein product is CASSPDSDSEQYF.

This clonotype has a handful of counts. This chain connects TRBV24-1 to TRBJ2-5, with D possibly being TRBD2 (7 bases). The ends were cut back, 8 bases at V and 2 bases at J, with 20 bases in the middle. The CDR3 is 16 amino acids. Germline V lookup: CDR1 KGHDR, CDR2 SFDVKD. The CDR3 DNA follows: TGTGCCACCATTCTCCCGGGGGCGGGGGCTCAAGAGACCCAGTACTTC. Its translation: CATILPGAGAQETQYF.

This clonotype was counted ten times or more. This chain connects TRBV4-1 to TRBJ1-1; 9 positions match TRBD1. This CDR3 comprises 15 residues. Germline lookup yields CDR1 MGHRA and CDR2 YSYEKL. The trim removed 2 bases at V and 1 base at J, leaving 2 bases unmatched. CDR3 loop: CASSQHRGQNTEAFF. The DNA of the CDR3 is TGCGCCAGCAGCCAACACAGGGGGCAGAACACTGAAGCTTTCTTT.

This clonotype was detected ten times or more. This chain links TRBV12-3 or TRBV12-4 with TRBJ1-1; 9 bases are a match to TRBD1. Trimming cost V 6 bases and J 5 bases; bases outside gene matches: 13. The CDR3 spans 16 residues. The CDR3 sequence: CASRRITQGAWTEAFF. CDR3 coding DNA: TGTGCCAGCAGGCGAATAACACAGGGGGCATGGACTGAAGCTTTCTTT.

This clonotype was found many times. The rearrangement links TRBV20-1 to TRBJ1-5; TRBD1 aligns across 7 bases. CDR3 length: 13 residues. Germline V CDR1 and CDR2: DFQATT, SNEGSKA (reference sequence). V shed 6 bases, J shed 9 bases, and the junction held 11 bases outside the gene matches. CDR3 loop: CSAPDRESGPQHF. In DNA form, the CDR3 reads TGCAGTGCGCCCGACAGGGAGTCTGGGCCCCAGCATTTT.

This clonotype was counted many times. The J gene is TRBJ1-3, the V gene TRBV28; 10 nucleotides align to TRBD1. This CDR3 has 17 amino acids. Germline V lookup: CDR1 MDHEN, CDR2 SYDVKM. Losses at the gene ends were 5 bases for V and 0 bases for J; bases not matched to a gene: 7. Here the CDR3 DNA reads TGTGCCAGCAGTCTGGGGACAGGGGACCGCTCTGGAAACACCATATATTTT. Residues: CASSLGTGDRSGNTIYF.

This clonotype came up many times. The chain uses TRBV11-2 and TRBJ1-1; 11 bases are a match to TRBD1. This CDR3 is 16 amino acids long. The V and J ends lost 0 bases and 3 bases, in that order; junction bases with no gene match: 3. Germline CDR1 is SGHAT and CDR2 is FQNNGV. The CDR3 loop is CASSLEPGQGDTEAFF. The CDR3 bases are TGTGCCAGCAGCTTAGAGCCGGGACAGGGGGACACTGAAGCTTTCTTT.

Concerning this clonotype itself: The junction departs from the called germline gene at one end, perhaps through a read error. The gene calls are TRBV6-5 and TRBJ1-5, with D maybe TRBD1 (5 bases). Germline V gives CDR1 MNHEY, CDR2 SVGAGI. CDR3 length: 17 amino acids. The CDR3 loop is CASSSPSAGDVYQLQHF. The DNA of the CDR3 is TGTGCCAGCAGTTCCCCCTCCGCGGGGGACGTCTATCAGCTCCAGCATTTT.

This clonotype was counted a few times. A much bigger clone sits one base away, suggesting this may be a read error. The J gene is TRBJ1-1, the V gene TRBV12-3 or TRBV12-4, with a tentative D call TRBD1 (6 bases). This CDR3 contains 14 residues. The CDR3 DNA follows: TGTGCCAGCAGTTTTTTTCGGGGGGCAACTGAAGCTTGCTTT. This codes for CASSFFRGATEACF.

This clonotype showed up many times. This rearrangement joins TRBV6-5 to TRBJ1-6; 7 positions match TRBD1. V shed 0 bases and J 7 bases; nucleotides not matched to a gene: 6. Germline CDR1 is MNHEY and CDR2 is SVGAGI. The CDR3 sequence is 16 residues long. For the CDR3, the DNA is TGTGCCAGCAGTTACTCATCGACAGGGTGGAATTCACCCCTCCACTTT. It specifies CASSYSSTGWNSPLHF.

The rearrangement links TRBV9 to TRBJ2-2; a weak D match, TRBD2 (5 bases). Germline CDR1 and CDR2: SGDLS and YYNGEE. CDR3 length: 18 amino acids. Trimming stripped 0 bases from V and 0 bases from J, with 15 bases between. The CDR3 DNA follows: TGTGCCAGCAGCGTAGCGGAGTGGGAGATCGCGAACACCGGGGAGCTGTTTTTT. Its protein is CASSVAEWEIANTGELFF.

In its sample, this clonotype was seen a few times. A clone one base away is much larger, so this may be a read error. CDR3 nucleotides: TGTGCCAGCAGTTTGTGGGGGGCCAGGCAGGGCAATCAGCCCCAGCATTTT. The encoded protein is CASSLWGARQGNQPQHF. The chain links TRBV27 to TRBJ1-5, with a tentative D call TRBD1 (6 bases). Germline V gene lookup returns CDR1 MNHEY and CDR2 SMNVEV (reference sequence). The V and J ends lost 3 bases and 2 bases respectively, with 17 bases between them. The CDR3 length is 17 residues.

Comments on this clonotype: The junction departs from germline at one end; a sequencing error may be responsible. The chain has TRBV5-1 and TRBJ1-1; TRBD1 aligns across 8 bases. CDR1 is SGHRS, CDR2 YFSETQ, per germline. The length of the CDR3 is 14 residues. The CDR3 is CASSYGQGDTEACF. In DNA form, the CDR3 reads TGCGCCAGCAGCTATGGACAGGGAGACACTGAAGCTTGCTTT.

This clonotype was seen ten or more times. The V and J genes are TRBV12-3 or TRBV12-4 and TRBJ2-2; D is perhaps TRBD2 (5 bases). The CDR3 totals 15 residues. V was trimmed by 3 bases and J by 7 bases, leaving 15 bases between them. CDR3 in DNA: TGTGCCAGCAGTTTTCAGACTAAACTTAACGGGGAGCTGTTTTTT. Translation gives CASSFQTKLNGELFF.

This clonotype was seen repeatedly, ten times or more. The genes are TRBV24-1 and TRBJ2-2; 7 nucleotides align to TRBD2. The CDR3 spans 13 residues. Germline lookup yields CDR1 KGHDR and CDR2 SFDVKD. With 4 bases clipped from V and 7 bases from J, the junction kept 2 bases outside the gene matches. The CDR3 DNA reads TGTGCCACCAGTGAGCCGGGGGGCGGGGAGCTGTTTTTT. Translated: CATSEPGGGELFF.

At least ten counts were recorded for this clonotype. The chain carries TRBV14 and TRBJ1-2, with 9 bases lining up with TRBD1. The CDR3 loop spans 16 amino acids. V was pared by 3 bases and J by 4 bases, with 9 bases of the junction left unmatched. Germline V gives CDR1 SGHDN, CDR2 FVKESK. CDR3 sequence reads: CASSQKGQGLSYGYTF. CDR3 nucleotide sequence: TGTGCCAGCAGCCAGAAGGGACAGGGACTTAGCTATGGCTACACCTTC.

This clonotype was seen ten or more times. V is TRBV27 and J is TRBJ2-7; D may match TRBD1 or TRBD2 (6 bases each). Trimming removed 5 bases from V and 6 bases from J, with 17 bases in between. CDR1 and CDR2 (germline): MNHEY, SMNVEV (reference sequence). The CDR3 runs to 14 residues. For the CDR3, the DNA is TGTGCCAGCAGTCCCATGTCGGGGGCAGGCGAGCAGTACTTC. It encodes CASSPMSGAGEQYF.

The genes are TRBV6-2 or TRBV6-3 and TRBJ1-1; D may be TRBD1 (6 bases). Per germline, CDR1 MNHEY and CDR2 SVGEGT. The CDR3 runs to 15 residues. V lost 2 bases and J lost 4, with 14 bases in between. In DNA form, the CDR3 reads TGTGCCAGCAGTTACGTCGGAGGGGGTGGCACTGAAGCTTTCTTT. Translated: CASSYVGGGGTEAFF.

This clonotype showed up many times. The V call is TRBV30, the J call TRBJ2-5, with TRBD1 as a possible D gene (6 bases). Germline V gives CDR1 GTSNPN, CDR2 SVGIG (reference sequence). The CDR3 length is 13 residues. Trimming removed 7 bases from V and 2 bases from J, with 14 bases in between. The CDR3 sequence: CASAQGNQETQYF. The DNA of the CDR3 is TGTGCCTCCGCACAGGGAAATCAAGAGACCCAGTACTTC.

This clonotype was counted at least ten times. The gene calls are TRBV27 and TRBJ2-7, with 9 bases fitting TRBD1. The V segment lost 3 bases and the J segment 7 bases; nucleotides outside the gene matches: 7. There are 14 residues in the CDR3. Germline-derived CDR1 and CDR2 are MNHEY and SMNVEV (reference sequence). CDR3 nucleotide sequence: TGTGCCAGCAGTTTGCACGGGACAGGGAGGGAGCAGTACTTC. This codes for CASSLHGTGREQYF.

This clonotype was seen a few times. The chain recombines TRBV7-7 with TRBJ2-5, with D tentatively TRBD1 or TRBD2 (5 bases each). This CDR3 is built from 13 residues. The germline V gene has CDR1 SSHAT and CDR2 FNYEAQ (reference sequence). The germline V and J ends were trimmed by 2 bases and 6 bases, with 10 bases remaining between them. Here the CDR3 DNA reads TGTGCCAGCAGCTTAAAGCCGGGACAGACCCAGTACTTC. Translated: CASSLKPGQTQYF.

This clonotype has at least ten counts. The rearrangement links TRBV12-3 or TRBV12-4 to TRBJ2-7; 10 positions match TRBD2. This CDR3 has 13 amino acids. V lost 5 bases and J lost 6; bases outside the gene matches: 4. This CDR3 reads CASSRTSGSEQYF. The CDR3 nucleotides read TGTGCCAGCAGTCGGACTAGCGGAAGCGAGCAGTACTTC.

The chain employs TRBV7-8 and TRBJ2-2, with D possibly being TRBD2 (7 bases). Between the trimmed V and J ends, which lost 1 base and 1 base, there was a span of 10 bases. The CDR3 spans 16 residues. The V gene's germline CDR1 is SGHVS and CDR2 FQNEAQ. The CDR3 sequence is CASSLVRGGNTGELFF. The CDR3 DNA sequence: TGTGCCAGCAGCTTAGTAAGGGGGGGGAACACCGGGGAGCTGTTTTTT.

This clonotype was seen only a few times. A much larger clone is a single base away; this may be a read error. As the CDR3 is not closed by the conserved phenylalanine or tryptophan, this likely results from a read error. The gene calls are TRBV27 and TRBJ2-2; possibly TRBD1 for D (5 bases). In germline, CDR1 is MNHEY, CDR2 SMNVEV (reference sequence). Trimming removed 4 bases from V and 7 bases from J, with 13 bases in between. The CDR3 is 14 amino acids. DNA for the CDR3: TGTGCCAGCAGTTCTACAGGCCACGTCGGGGAGCTGTTTTTG. This translates into CASSSTGHVGELFL.

Turning to this clonotype: This may stem from a read error, because a much larger clone lies one nucleotide away. Since the CDR3 does not end with the conserved phenylalanine or tryptophan, this likely comes from a read error. The J gene is TRBJ2-7, the V gene TRBV25-1, with D possibly being TRBD2 (5 bases). Matching the DNA end better, TRBJ2-5 makes the J call doubtful. The germline gives CDR1 MGHDK, CDR2 SYGVNS. The length of the CDR3 is 17 residues. In DNA form, the CDR3 reads TGTGCCAGCAGTGTAGGCCAGGCGGCCGTGGGAGAAGAGACCCAGTACTAC. It yields the protein CASSVGQAAVGEETQYY.

This chain uses TRBV4-1 with TRBJ1-5; tentative D call: TRBD1 (5 bases). This CDR3 region has 16 residues. CDR1 MGHRA and CDR2 YSYEKL come from the germline V gene. Trimming removed 4 bases from V and 13 bases from J, with 26 bases in between. The CDR3 reads CASSPDGGYINRPQHF. CDR3 bases: TGCGCCAGCAGCCCAGACGGGGGGTATATCAATCGGCCTCAGCATTTT.

This chain joins TRBV12-3 or TRBV12-4 and TRBJ2-2, with 8 bases lining up with TRBD1. The CDR3 has 15 amino acids. V was pared by 6 bases and J by 8 bases, with 11 bases of the junction left unmatched. CDR3 loop: CASREGVRGPGELFF. CDR3 nucleotides: TGTGCCAGCAGGGAGGGGGTCAGGGGGCCAGGGGAGCTGTTTTTT.

This clonotype was detected many times. V is TRBV7-3 and J is TRBJ2-7, with 9 bases aligning to TRBD2. Trimming took 1 base from V and 4 from J; bases not matched to a gene: 17. This CDR3 has 19 amino acids. Germline CDR1 reads SGHTA; CDR2 reads FQGTGA. Here the CDR3 reads CASSLMASGDLLRQYEQYF. In DNA, the CDR3 is TGTGCCAGCAGCTTAATGGCTAGCGGGGATCTTCTTCGGCAATACGAGCAGTACTTC.

J is TRBJ1-6 and V is TRBV12-3 or TRBV12-4, with a tentative D call TRBD1 (6 bases). This CDR3 spans 15 amino acids. V was clipped by 6 bases and J by 7 bases, with 16 bases between them. CDR3 in amino acids: CASSQLRGRNSPLHF. In nucleotides, the CDR3 is TGTGCCAGCAGCCAACTCAGGGGCCGAAATTCACCCCTCCACTTT.